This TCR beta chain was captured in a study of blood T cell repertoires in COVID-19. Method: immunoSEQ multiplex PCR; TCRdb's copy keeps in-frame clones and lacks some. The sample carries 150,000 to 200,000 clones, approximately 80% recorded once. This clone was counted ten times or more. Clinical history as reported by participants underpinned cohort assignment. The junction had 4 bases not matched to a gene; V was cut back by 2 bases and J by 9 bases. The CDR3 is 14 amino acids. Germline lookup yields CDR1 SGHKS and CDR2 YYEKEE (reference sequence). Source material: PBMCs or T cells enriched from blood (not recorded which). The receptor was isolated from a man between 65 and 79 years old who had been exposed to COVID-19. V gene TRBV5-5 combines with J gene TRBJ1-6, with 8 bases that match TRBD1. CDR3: CASSFGQGSSPLHF. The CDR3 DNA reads TGTGCCAGCAGCTTCGGACAGGGAAGTTCACCCCTCCACTTT.